A single sample gave rise to the 21 T cell receptor beta chains below, sequenced in a study of blood T cells in healthy people across ages. A J-beta primer mix and a sample-barcoded 5' primer were used in a second PCR of about 7 to 12 cycles. TCRdb fed the 5' RACE reads into MiXCR, producing one record per CDR3 protein. Here the sample spans over 1,300,000 distinct CDR3 sequences, approximately 59% being singletons. The sample comprised blood. These receptors all stem from a man in his late teens or twenties in good health.

The chain has TRBV3-1 and TRBJ2-7, with D unresolved. The J call may not be correct, given that the DNA end is closer to TRBJ2-5. The germline gives CDR1 LGHDT, CDR2 YNNKEL (reference sequence). There are 13 residues in the CDR3. The CDR3 sequence is CASSQGWKETQYF. The CDR3 DNA sequence: TGTGCCAGCAGCCAAGGGTGGAAAGAGACCCAGTACTTC.

The V and J genes are TRBV12-3 or TRBV12-4 and TRBJ2-4; 7 bases match TRBD1. This CDR3 has 14 residues. Losses at the gene ends were 0 bases for V and 15 bases for J; bases not matched to a gene: 11. The CDR3 bases are TGTGCCAGCAGTTTAGCGGGACAGTCCTACGAGCTGTACTTC. It encodes CASSLAGQSYELYF.

V and J are TRBV6-1 and TRBJ1-6; the D is unclear. The CDR3 covers 13 residues. Trimming left V 4 bases short and J 8 bases short, with 9 bases between. Per germline, CDR1 MNHNS and CDR2 SASEGT. CDR3 region: CASSAEIDSPLHF. The CDR3 DNA reads as TGTGCCAGCAGTGCAGAAATCGATTCACCCCTCCACTTT.

The chain has TRBV7-2 and TRBJ1-5, with unresolved D. V was trimmed by 1 base and J by 2 bases, leaving 12 bases between them. CDR1 and CDR2 (germline): SGHTA, FQGNSA. The CDR3 is made up of 16 amino acids. The CDR3: CASSLVSRVGNQPQHF. CDR3 in DNA: TGTGCCAGCAGCTTAGTTTCGAGGGTAGGCAATCAGCCCCAGCATTTT.

The chain has TRBV21-1 and TRBJ1-4; the table's D call, TRBD1, has no DNA check behind it. TRBV21-1 is an annotated pseudogene. There are 11 residues in the CDR3. This CDR3 reads CATGWDEKLFF. DNA of the CDR3: TGTGCGACAGGGTGGGATGAAAAACTGTTTTTT.

This clonotype came up once. The gene calls are TRBV7-7 and TRBJ2-1; no clear D. V lost 5 bases and J 5 bases, leaving 16 bases between the germline ends. CDR1 and CDR2 (germline): SSHAT, FNYEAQ (reference sequence). This CDR3 has 15 residues. The CDR3 DNA follows: TGTGCCAGCAGCGTAGGAAGCCTCGGAGACAATGAGCAGTTCTTC. It is translated as CASSVGSLGDNEQFF.

This sequence joins TRBV7-2 and TRBJ2-1; 11 bases map to TRBD2. The CDR3 extends over 15 amino acids. The J segment lost 4 bases and the V segment lost 4 bases, leaving 3 bases of the junction unmatched. Germline V lookup: CDR1 SGHTA, CDR2 FQGNSA. The CDR3 sequence: CASSSTSGEYNEQFF. Here the CDR3 DNA reads TGTGCCAGCAGCTCGACTAGCGGGGAATACAATGAGCAGTTCTTC.

This clonotype is a singleton in its sample. At one boundary the junction diverges from the germline segment, which might be a read error. V is TRBV29-1 and J is TRBJ1-2; unclear D gene. Germline assignment: CDR1 SQVTM and CDR2 ANQGSEA. This CDR3 contains 14 residues. The DNA of the CDR3 is TGCAGCGTTGAAGGGACGCAGTCTAACTATGGCTACAACTTC. This gives the protein CSVEGTQSNYGYNF.

The chain uses TRBV6-5 and TRBJ1-4; no reliable D call. CDR1 MNHEY and CDR2 SVGAGI come from the germline V gene. The CDR3 covers 14 residues. V lost 6 bases and J 1 base, leaving 9 bases between the germline ends. CDR3 sequence reads: CASSPDRTNEKLFF. The CDR3 DNA follows: TGTGCCAGCAGCCCCGATAGAACTAATGAAAAACTGTTTTTT.

Only a few counts were recorded for this clonotype. The genes are TRBV4-1 and TRBJ2-7, with 8 bases identical to TRBD1. CDR1 and CDR2 (germline): MGHRA, YSYEKL. V shed 4 bases, J shed 2 bases, and the junction held 10 bases outside the gene matches. CDR3 length: 16 amino acids. For the CDR3, the DNA is TGCGCCAGCAGCCCACCATCTGGGACAGGAACCTACGAGCAGTACTTC. This sequence encodes CASSPPSGTGTYEQYF.

V and J are TRBV7-8 and TRBJ2-3; 7 bases agree with TRBD1. The CDR3 totals 15 residues. The ends lost 5 bases at V and 3 bases at J; junction bases unmatched: 8. CDR1 is SGHVS, CDR2 FQNEAQ, per germline. The CDR3 DNA follows: TGTGCCAGCAGCGGGAAGGGGGCAAGGACAGATACGCAGTATTTT. Amino acid sequence: CASSGKGARTDTQYF. Supplemented by reference TRBV7-8 and TRBJ2-3, the full variable domain reads GAGVSQSPRYKVAKRGQDVALRCDPISGHVSLFWYQQALGQGPEFLTYFQNEAQLDKSGLPSDRFFAERPEGSVSTLKIQRTQQEDSAVYLCASSGKGARTDTQYFGPGTRLTVL.

This chain links TRBV7-9 with TRBJ2-5, with TRBD1 matching 8 bases. The CDR3 extends over 16 amino acids. V lost 5 bases, J lost 12 bases, and 20 bases stayed unmatched. Per the germline V gene, CDR1 is SEHNR and CDR2 is FQNEAQ (reference sequence). The CDR3 nucleotides are TGTGCCAGCAGCAACTCAGGGGGCGCTTTGACAAGAACGGAGTACTTC. Translated: CASSNSGGALTRTEYF.

This clonotype occurred once. The genes are TRBV2 and TRBJ1-5; 7 positions match TRBD1. The CDR3 has 14 amino acids. Per germline, CDR1 SNHLY and CDR2 FYNNEI. Germline trimming cut 5 bases from V and 7 bases from J; bases unmatched to any gene: 8. This chain's CDR3 is CASSPGTDIQPQHF. CDR3 bases: TGTGCCAGCAGTCCCGGGACAGATATACAGCCCCAGCATTTT.

This clonotype was recorded a few times. This chain links TRBV29-1 with TRBJ2-3, with D perhaps being TRBD1 or TRBD2 (6 bases each). The CDR3 covers 17 residues. With 0 bases removed from V and 1 base from J, the gap between germline ends came to 17 bases. Germline V CDR1 and CDR2: SQVTM, ANQGSEA. CDR3 sequence reads: CSVEDLMTGAGTDTQYF. The CDR3 bases are TGCAGCGTTGAAGATCTTATGACGGGGGCCGGCACAGATACGCAGTATTTT.

The V gene is TRBV27, the J gene TRBJ1-5, with D tentatively TRBD1 (5 bases). This CDR3 is built from 13 residues. In germline, CDR1 is MNHEY, CDR2 SMNVEV (reference sequence). The V end lost 4 bases, the J end lost 5 bases, and 9 bases lay between the germline ends. CDR3 sequence: CASSSQGHQPQHF. The CDR3 DNA is TGTGCCAGCAGTTCGCAGGGACATCAGCCCCAGCATTTT.

The V gene is TRBV6-1, the J gene TRBJ1-1, with 7 bases fitting TRBD1. Trimming cost V 7 bases and J 1 base; bases outside gene matches: 12. The germline gives CDR1 MNHNS, CDR2 SASEGT. This CDR3 spans 16 amino acids. CDR3 region: CASKGAGQNRNTEAFF. In DNA form, the CDR3 reads TGTGCCAGCAAGGGGGCAGGGCAAAATCGGAACACTGAAGCTTTCTTT.

CDR3 nucleotides: TGTGCCAGCAGCTTACTTCCAGCGACCTGCGAGCAGTACTTC. This sequence encodes CASSLLPATCEQYF. This chain joins TRBV7-2 and TRBJ2-7; D gene ambiguous. Germline assignment: CDR1 SGHTA and CDR2 FQGNSA. The CDR3 consists of 14 residues. V lost 2 bases and J 6 bases, leaving 14 bases between the germline ends.

This clonotype was seen just once. The gene calls are TRBV9 and TRBJ2-1; perhaps TRBD1 as D (6 bases). Trimming removed 4 bases from V and 2 bases from J, with 13 bases in between. Germline V gene data show CDR1 as SGDLS and CDR2 as YYNGEE. The CDR3 consists of 15 residues. The CDR3 coding sequence is TGTGCCAGCAGCCACGGCAGGGGACCCTACAATGAGCAGTTCTTC. Translating gives CASSHGRGPYNEQFF. Variable domain in full (rest from reference TRBV9 and TRBJ2-1): DSGVTQTPKHLITATGQRVTLRCSPRSGDLSVYWYQQSLDQGLQFLIQYYNGEERAKGNILERFSAQQFPDLHSELNLSSLELGDSALYFCASSHGRGPYNEQFFGPGTRLTVL.

The chain combines TRBV12-3 or TRBV12-4 with TRBJ2-5, with a tentative D call TRBD2 (5 bases). V was trimmed by 6 bases and J by 1 base, leaving 9 bases between them. This CDR3 has 13 amino acids. CDR3 in amino acids: CASSAGSQETQYF. The CDR3, as DNA: TGTGCCAGCAGCGCTGGGAGCCAAGAGACCCAGTACTTC.

This chain joins TRBV10-2 and TRBJ2-4, with D unresolved. V was clipped by 2 bases and J by 0 bases, with 11 bases between them. Germline V gives CDR1 WSHSY, CDR2 SAAADI. The CDR3 loop spans 16 amino acids. The CDR3 nucleotides read TGCGCCAGCAGTGAGCACACAGATATAGCCAAAAACATTCAGTACTTC. It is translated as CASSEHTDIAKNIQYF.

This chain uses TRBV4-2 with TRBJ2-5; D possibly corresponds to TRBD1 (7 bases). Germline values: CDR1 LGHNA, CDR2 YNFKEQ. The V and J ends lost 0 bases and 1 base respectively, with 9 bases between them. The CDR3 has 15 residues. As DNA, the CDR3 is TGTGCCAGCAGCCAAGAGGAGGGGGCCCAAGAGACCCAGTACTTC. Translating it yields CASSQEEGAQETQYF.